The TCR beta chain under discussion was sequenced for a study of cytomegalovirus exposure and HLA in healthy donors. TCRdb's copy holds only in-frame clones and misses some; the assay was immunoSEQ multiplex PCR. The table lists about 200,000 clones, 84% of them singletons. Regarding the study as a whole: In vitro checks showed that a few CMV-associated chains really do target CMV antigens.

The CDR3 extends over 14 amino acids. Germline CDR1 and CDR2: SNHLY and FYNNEI. V was shortened by 4 bases and J by 9 bases, with 16 bases between the two germline ends. Regarding this clone: Antigen: not known.

The TCR was taken from a woman aged 30 to 39 in good health and CMV-seropositive. The V and J genes are TRBV2 and TRBJ2-1; perhaps TRBD2 as D (6 bases). Material: PBMCs. CDR3 sequence reads: CASSVMGLTSEQFF. The CDR3 bases are TGTGCCAGCAGTGTGATGGGACTGACTTCTGAGCAGTTCTTC.